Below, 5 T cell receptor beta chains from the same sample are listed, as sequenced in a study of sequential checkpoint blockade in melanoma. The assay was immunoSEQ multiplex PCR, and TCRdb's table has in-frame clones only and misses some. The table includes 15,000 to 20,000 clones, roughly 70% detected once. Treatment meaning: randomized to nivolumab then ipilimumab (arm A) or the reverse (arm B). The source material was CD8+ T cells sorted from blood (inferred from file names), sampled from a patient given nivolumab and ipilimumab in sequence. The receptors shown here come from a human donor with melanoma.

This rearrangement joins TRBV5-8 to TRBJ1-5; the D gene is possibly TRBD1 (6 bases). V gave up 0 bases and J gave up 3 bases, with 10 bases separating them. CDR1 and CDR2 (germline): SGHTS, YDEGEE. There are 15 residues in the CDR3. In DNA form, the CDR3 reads TGTGCCAGCAGCTTGGAGGCAGGGGACAATCAGCCCCAGCATTTT. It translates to CASSLEAGDNQPQHF.

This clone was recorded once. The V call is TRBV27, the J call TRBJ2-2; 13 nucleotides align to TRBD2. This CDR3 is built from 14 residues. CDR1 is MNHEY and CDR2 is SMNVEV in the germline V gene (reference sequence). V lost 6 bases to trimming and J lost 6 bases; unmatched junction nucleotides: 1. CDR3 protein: CASRLAGGPGELFF. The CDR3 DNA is TGTGCCAGCAGACTAGCGGGAGGGCCCGGGGAGCTGTTTTTT.

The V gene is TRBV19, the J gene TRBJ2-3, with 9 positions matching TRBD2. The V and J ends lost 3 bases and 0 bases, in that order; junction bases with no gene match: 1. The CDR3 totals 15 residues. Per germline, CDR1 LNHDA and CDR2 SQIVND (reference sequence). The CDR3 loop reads CASSITSGSTDTQYF. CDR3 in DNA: TGTGCCAGTAGTATCACTAGCGGGAGCACAGATACGCAGTATTTT.

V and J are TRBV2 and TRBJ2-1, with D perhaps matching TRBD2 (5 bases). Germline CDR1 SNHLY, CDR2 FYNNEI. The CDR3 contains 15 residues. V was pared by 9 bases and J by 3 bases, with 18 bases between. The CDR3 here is CARDGEGEGYNEQFF. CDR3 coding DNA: TGTGCCAGGGACGGCGAGGGAGAAGGCTACAATGAGCAGTTCTTC.

The CDR3 DNA follows: TGCGCCAGCAGCCATAACGGCAGGGAGGGTCAGCCCCAGCATTTT. Protein: CASSHNGREGQPQHF. The J gene is TRBJ1-5, the V gene TRBV4-1; D possibly corresponds to TRBD1 (5 bases). Germline CDR1 reads MGHRA; CDR2 reads YSYEKL. V was pared by 3 bases and J by 6 bases, with 15 bases between. There are 15 residues in the CDR3.